This T cell receptor (beta chain) originates from a study of Ad26.COV2.S vaccination and SARS-CoV-2 variants. The method was immunoSEQ multiplex PCR; TCRdb's version includes in-frame clones alone and lacks a portion of them. The sample comprises hundreds of thousands of clones, 89% of which are singletons, and 1.5% rests with the top ten. This sample's treatment: approximately 18 received Ad26.COV2.S at low or high dose, single or two shots; 5 received placebo; per-sample allocation not given. Sampling was done on day 63 after the first vaccine or placebo injection. This CDR3 region has 15 residues. Germline V CDR1 and CDR2: MNHEY, SMNVEV (reference sequence). V gave up 1 base and J gave up 7 bases, with 14 bases separating them.

This material consisted of peripheral blood, taken in a trial of Ad26.COV2.S vaccine versus placebo. V and J are TRBV27 and TRBJ1-5; the D is unclear. This clonotype originated in a person between 18 and 65 years old who received the Ad26.COV2.S COVID-19 vaccine or a placebo. In DNA form, the CDR3 reads TGTGCCAGCAGTTTATTAGACGGCAGATTACAGCCCCAGCATTTT. Translated: CASSLLDGRLQPQHF.